The clone carrying this T cell receptor (beta chain) showed up just a few times. Antigen unknown. These data come from a study of response to subunit inactivated influenza vaccine. V dropped 6 bases and J dropped 9; count of bases not matched to a gene: 7. From germline, CDR1 is MNHNS and CDR2 SASEGT. The length of the CDR3 is 14 residues. In TCRdb, the RT-PCR reads were re-called with MiXCR into one record per CDR3 protein. The sample holds about 520,000 distinct CDR3 sequences, over 25% seen once. Study-wide findings and caveats: Only a handful of new T cells, the authors suggested, are recruited with each seasonal influenza vaccination.

The source is a man in his fifties who received an inactivated influenza vaccine. The material sequenced was CD4+ T cells sorted from PBMCs, taken approximately 5 days after vaccination. The V gene is TRBV6-1, the J gene TRBJ1-6; 8 nucleotides agree with TRBD1. CDR3 protein: CASRIQGGISPLHF. In nucleotides, the CDR3 is TGTGCCAGCAGGATACAGGGGGGGATTTCACCCCTCCACTTT.